The 29 T cell receptor beta chains listed next were all sequenced from one sample in a study of Ad26.COV2.S vaccination and SARS-CoV-2 variants (dated by TCRdb to about 2021). Preparation of the library involved the immunoSEQ multiplex PCR assay. TCRdb's version of the immuneACCESS table is confined to in-frame rearrangements and falls short of the full clone set. An unresolved V gene accounts for under half of the shortfall where checked; the remainder is of unknown origin. In all, the sample holds roughly 390,000 clones, and 75% to 90% of those were seen once. The ten largest clones capture roughly 3.5% of the sample. The sample's treatment or condition label, decoded: some 20 received Ad26.COV2.S at low or high dose, single or two shots; several received placebo; per-sample allocation not given. For vaccine and placebo recipients, repertoires were sequenced using samples collected on day 63 after the first injection.

The sequencing here drew on peripheral blood, taken in a trial of Ad26.COV2.S vaccine versus placebo. The receptors shown here come from a person between 18 and 59 years old who received the Ad26.COV2.S COVID-19 vaccine or a placebo.

The chain carries TRBV2 and TRBJ2-1, with TRBD2 identical over 10 bases. V lost 4 bases, J lost 5 bases, and 5 bases stayed unmatched. From germline, CDR1 is SNHLY and CDR2 FYNNEI. This CDR3 spans 15 amino acids. The CDR3 loop reads CASSAVGLAHNEQFF. In nucleotides, the CDR3 is TGTGCCAGCAGTGCAGTGGGACTAGCGCACAATGAGCAGTTCTTC.

The chain recombines TRBV2 with TRBJ2-7; D remains ambiguous. Germline V gene data show CDR1 as SNHLY and CDR2 as FYNNEI. The CDR3 consists of 10 residues. Trimming cost V 8 bases and J 4 bases, with 6 bases left between them. The CDR3 DNA reads as TGTGCCAGCGAATTGTACGAGCAGTACTTC. Amino acids: CASELYEQYF. The variable domain in full, completed from reference TRBV2 and TRBJ2-7, reads EPEVTQTPSHQVTQMGQEVILRCVPISNHLYFYWYRQILGQKVEFLVSFYNNEISEKSEIFDDQFSVERPDGSNFTLKIRSTKLEDSAMYFCASELYEQYFGPGTRLTVT.

The rearrangement uses TRBV5-5 and TRBJ1-3, with D unclear. Deletions cut 1 base from V and 0 bases from J, with 11 bases between. The CDR3 totals 16 residues. Germline-derived CDR1 and CDR2 are SGHKS and YYEKEE (reference sequence). CDR3 in amino acids: CASSLRRGDSGNTIYF. CDR3 coding DNA: TGTGCCAGCAGCTTGAGACGGGGTGACTCTGGAAACACCATATATTTT. Drawing the rest from reference TRBV5-5 and TRBJ1-3, the complete variable domain is DAGVTQSPTHLIKTRGQQVTLRCSPISGHKSVSWYQQVLGQGPQFIFQYYEKEERGRGNFPDRFSARQFPNYSSELNVNALLLGDSALYLCASSLRRGDSGNTIYFGEGSWLTVV.

This rearrangement joins TRBV7-2 to TRBJ1-2; 7 bases are a match to TRBD1. V trimming: 3 bases; J trimming: 3 bases; junction bases outside the gene matches: 4. The CDR3 has 14 amino acids. In germline, CDR1 is SGHTA, CDR2 FQGNSA. CDR3 DNA: TGTGCCAGCAGCTTCTCACAGGGGCACTATGGCTACACCTTC. This sequence encodes CASSFSQGHYGYTF.

This clone was recorded a few times. CDR3 loop: CASDRGGTEAFF. The CDR3 DNA reads TGTGCCAGTGACCGTGGGGGAACTGAAGCTTTCTTT. The rearrangement uses TRBV19 and TRBJ1-1, with D perhaps matching TRBD1 (5 bases). Deletions cut 8 bases from V and 5 bases from J, with 12 bases between. Germline V gene sequence: CDR1 LNHDA, CDR2 SQIVND (reference sequence). This CDR3 comprises 12 residues.

V is TRBV4-3 and J is TRBJ1-3, with a possible D match to TRBD1 (5 bases). With 0 bases removed from V and 4 bases from J, the gap between germline ends came to 13 bases. The CDR3 has 16 residues. Germline CDR1 is LGHNA and CDR2 is YSLEER. The CDR3 reads CASSQDPRQWGNTIYF. For the CDR3, the DNA is TGCGCCAGCAGCCAAGATCCCCGACAGTGGGGAAACACCATATATTTT.

This chain connects TRBV3-1 (or the pseudogene TRBV3-2) to TRBJ2-3; the D gene is possibly TRBD2 (6 bases). Looked up from germline, CDR1 is LGHDT and CDR2 is YNNKEL (reference sequence). The CDR3 extends over 13 amino acids. V lost 0 bases, J lost 10 bases, and 11 bases lay in between. CDR3 in DNA: TGTGCCAGCAGCCAAGATCGGGGGAAGTCGCAGTATTTT. Amino acid sequence: CASSQDRGKSQYF.

Only a few counts were recorded for this clone. This CDR3 is CASSSYPRGIGEQYF. The CDR3 coding sequence is TGTGCCAGCAGCTCCTACCCCCGGGGAATTGGGGAGCAGTACTTC. The genes are TRBV4-2 and TRBJ2-7, with D possibly matching TRBD2 (5 bases). Germline-derived CDR1 and CDR2 are LGHNA and YNFKEQ. This CDR3 contains 15 residues. Trimming removed 5 bases at V and 7 bases at J, with 21 bases between.

In DNA form, the CDR3 reads TGTGCCAGCAGAACCGGGACAGGGTACTATGGCTACACCTTC. It encodes CASRTGTGYYGYTF. The rearrangement links TRBV6-5 to TRBJ1-2; 9 bases are shared with TRBD1. This CDR3 comprises 14 residues. CDR1 and CDR2 (germline): MNHEY, SVGAGI. V lost 6 bases and J lost 3; bases outside the gene matches: 5.

The gene calls are TRBV11-2 and TRBJ1-5; D is unresolved. The CDR3 is 13 residues long. V lost 1 base, J lost 4 bases, and 5 bases lay in between. CDR1 and CDR2 (germline): SGHAT, FQNNGV. CDR3 loop: CASSLGRNQPQHF. CDR3 DNA sequence: TGTGCCAGCAGCTTAGGGAGGAATCAGCCCCAGCATTTT.

The chain uses TRBV5-6 and TRBJ2-7; D uncertain. The V and J ends lost 3 bases and 3 bases respectively, with 13 bases between them. Germline V gene data show CDR1 as SGHDT and CDR2 as YYEEEE. This CDR3 region has 14 residues. DNA for the CDR3: TGTGCCAGCAGCTCCCGGGCCGTGGGCTACGAGCAGTACTTC. Encoded protein: CASSSRAVGYEQYF.

V usage is TRBV10-3 and J usage is TRBJ1-2; D unresolved. Trimming shortened V by 3 bases and J by 2 bases, and 10 bases separated the two germline ends. This CDR3 has 14 residues. Germline CDR1 ENHRY, CDR2 SYGVKD. CDR3 DNA: TGTGCCATCAGTGACACAGCCCTAAACTATGGCTACACCTTC. This gives the protein CAISDTALNYGYTF.

The chain is built from TRBV7-2 and TRBJ2-3, with 7 bases matching TRBD1. Trimming at V came to 5 bases and at J to 9 bases, leaving 11 bases not matched to a gene. Germline lookup yields CDR1 SGHTA and CDR2 FQGNSA. This CDR3 spans 14 amino acids. The CDR3 spells CASSGRYRGRTQYF. CDR3 bases: TGTGCCAGCAGCGGTCGATACAGGGGCAGGACGCAGTATTTT.

J is TRBJ2-5 and V is TRBV29-1; perhaps TRBD1 as D (5 bases). Per the germline V gene, CDR1 is SQVTM and CDR2 is ANQGSEA. The CDR3 sequence is 13 residues long. V dropped 5 bases and J dropped 2 bases, with 12 bases sitting between them. This chain's CDR3 is CSVQTELQETQYF. The CDR3 DNA sequence: TGCAGCGTTCAGACAGAGCTTCAAGAGACCCAGTACTTC.

Details on this clone: Other DNA sequences in this specimen translate into the identical CDR3. The J gene is TRBJ1-5, the V gene TRBV2, with D possibly TRBD1 on 5 matching bases. Germline values: CDR1 SNHLY, CDR2 FYNNEI. The length of the CDR3 is 13 residues. The V gene lost 1 base and the J gene lost 7 bases, with 8 bases spanning the gap. For the CDR3, the DNA is TGTGCCAGCAGTGAAGAGGGGAACCAGCCCCAGCATTTT. It codes for CASSEEGNQPQHF.

This chain joins TRBV7-8 and TRBJ2-5; possibly TRBD1 or TRBD2 for D (6 bases each). This CDR3 has 14 residues. The germline CDR1 and CDR2 sequences are SGHVS and FQNEAQ. V was clipped by 5 bases and J by 9 bases, with 19 bases between them. CDR3 loop: CASSVTGPAGSQYF. CDR3 bases: TGTGCCAGCAGCGTGACAGGTCCGGCGGGGTCCCAGTACTTC.

The V call is TRBV2, the J call TRBJ2-3; 14 bases line up with TRBD2. Germline trimming cut 4 bases from V and 2 bases from J; bases unmatched to any gene: 2. CDR1 SNHLY and CDR2 FYNNEI come from the germline V gene. This CDR3 is 16 amino acids long. In DNA, the CDR3 is TGTGCCAGCAGTGGGACTAGCGGGGGGTTCACAGATACGCAGTATTTT. Translation gives CASSGTSGGFTDTQYF.

The sample holds a few counts of this clone. The chain carries TRBV12-3 or TRBV12-4 and TRBJ1-1; 7 bases map to TRBD1. This CDR3 spans 13 amino acids. V gave up 1 base and J gave up 8 bases; unmatched junction bases: 4. The CDR3 protein is CASSLGTGGEAFF. The CDR3 region has the DNA TGTGCCAGCAGTTTAGGGACAGGTGGAGAAGCTTTCTTT.

J is TRBJ2-7 and V is TRBV7-8; D is possibly TRBD1 (7 bases). Germline loops: CDR1 SGHVS, CDR2 FQNEAQ. The CDR3 sequence is 15 residues long. The V end was cut by 5 bases, the J end by 2 bases, with 16 bases between. The CDR3 is CASSDVEGAAYEQYF. The CDR3, as DNA: TGTGCCAGCAGCGACGTGGAGGGGGCGGCCTACGAGCAGTACTTC. Based on the CDR3 plus reference TRBV7-8 and TRBJ2-7, the full variable domain is GAGVSQSPRYKVAKRGQDVALRCDPISGHVSLFWYQQALGQGPEFLTYFQNEAQLDKSGLPSDRFFAERPEGSVSTLKIQRTQQEDSAVYLCASSDVEGAAYEQYFGPGTRLTVT.

The V gene is TRBV6-5, the J gene TRBJ2-1, with 12 bases fitting TRBD1. J was trimmed by 5 bases and V by 7 bases; bases with no gene match: 6. The CDR3 length is 15 residues. CDR1 and CDR2 from the germline V gene are MNHEY and SVGAGI. CDR3 bases: TGTGCCAGCACCGGCCGGGACAGGGGGCACAATGAGCAGTTCTTC. It translates to CASTGRDRGHNEQFF.

A remark on this clone: This same CDR3 is encoded by further DNA sequences in the sample. V is TRBV7-9 and J is TRBJ1-1, with 7 positions matching TRBD1. The CDR3 is made up of 15 amino acids. Looked up from germline, CDR1 is SEHNR and CDR2 is FQNEAQ (reference sequence). V dropped 1 base and J dropped 1; count of bases not matched to a gene: 3. In nucleotides, the CDR3 is TGTGCCAGCAGCTTAGACGGGACAGCGAACACTGAAGCTTTCTTT. Translating gives CASSLDGTANTEAFF.

This clone was counted a single time. V usage is TRBV5-1 and J usage is TRBJ1-1; D gene ambiguous. This CDR3 contains 14 residues. The V gene lost 2 bases and the J gene lost 5 bases, with 13 bases spanning the gap. Germline assignment: CDR1 SGHRS and CDR2 YFSETQ. The CDR3 bases are TGCGCCAGCAGCTTCGAGATTGGTGGGACTGAAGCTTTCTTT. This gives the protein CASSFEIGGTEAFF. The full variable domain, completed using reference TRBV5-1 and TRBJ1-1, is KAGVTQTPRYLIKTRGQQVTLSCSPISGHRSVSWYQQTPGQGLQFLFEYFSETQRNKGNFPGRFSGRQFSNSRSEMNVSTLELGDSALYLCASSFEIGGTEAFFGQGTRLTVV.

The J gene is TRBJ1-2, the V gene TRBV4-1; D remains ambiguous. Trimming removed 4 bases from V and 2 bases from J, with 8 bases in between. Looked up from germline, CDR1 is MGHRA and CDR2 is YSYEKL. The CDR3 loop spans 13 amino acids. For the CDR3, the DNA is TGCGCCAGCAGCCCCCATCGAAACTATGGCTACACCTTC. This sequence encodes CASSPHRNYGYTF.

The chain uses TRBV7-2 and TRBJ2-5; TRBD2 matches 10 bases. Germline V gene data show CDR1 as SGHTA and CDR2 as FQGNSA. The ends lost 3 bases at V and 2 bases at J; junction bases unmatched: 3. CDR3 length equals 15 residues. Here the CDR3 DNA reads TGTGCCAGCAGCTTTAGCGGGGGGAGTCAAGAGACCCAGTACTTC. It translates to CASSFSGGSQETQYF.

This chain joins TRBV4-2 and TRBJ2-7; no definite D call. Trimming took off 6 bases at V and 2 bases at J, with 14 bases between the two ends. The CDR3 has 14 amino acids. Germline V gives CDR1 LGHNA, CDR2 YNFKEQ. Here the CDR3 DNA reads TGTGCCAGCAGGTCGCTTTTGGGCCCCTACGAGCAGTACTTC. Translated: CASRSLLGPYEQYF.

This chain connects TRBV6-2 or TRBV6-3 to TRBJ2-3; D ambiguous. V lost 1 base and J lost 6, with 5 bases in between. The germline CDR1 and CDR2 sequences are MNHEY and SVGEGT. The CDR3 runs 12 residues. For the CDR3, the DNA is TGTGCCAGCAGTTACTTCCGGGATACGCAGTATTTT. Its translation: CASSYFRDTQYF.

The chain links TRBV5-6 to TRBJ1-4; the D gene is possibly TRBD1 (6 bases). The V and J ends lost 1 base and 0 bases respectively, with 7 bases between them. This CDR3 spans 15 amino acids. Germline CDR1 is SGHDT and CDR2 is YYEEEE. CDR3 residues: CASSLRGTTNEKLFF. DNA for the CDR3: TGTGCCAGCAGCTTGAGGGGGACAACTAATGAAAAACTGTTTTTT.

This rearrangement joins TRBV27 to TRBJ2-3; a possible D gene is TRBD2 (5 bases). The germline CDR1 and CDR2 sequences are MNHEY and SMNVEV (reference sequence). V was pared by 7 bases and J by 7 bases, with 12 bases between. CDR3 length: 12 amino acids. CDR3 in amino acids: CASTSGGNTQYF. CDR3 DNA: TGTGCCAGCACCTCAGGAGGTAATACGCAGTATTTT.

A note on this clone: Other DNA sequences in the same sample also yield this CDR3. The chain uses TRBV11-2 and TRBJ2-7; 7 bases fit TRBD1. Germline V gene sequence: CDR1 SGHAT, CDR2 FQNNGV. CDR3 length: 13 amino acids. Trimming removed 5 bases from V and 3 bases from J; junction bases left unmatched: 4. CDR3 protein: CASSPGTVYEQYF. CDR3 in DNA: TGTGCCAGCAGCCCAGGGACAGTCTACGAGCAGTACTTC.